A single sample gave rise to the 28 T cell receptor beta chains below, sequenced in a study of radiation and T cells in renal cell carcinoma. This sample's time point: blood 2 weeks post-SBRT. This sample's treatment: 15 Gy SBRT to primary tumor, nephrectomy 4 weeks later. Sequenced by immunoSEQ multiplex PCR; TCRdb stores in-frame clones only, minus some. In the table there are 100,000 to 150,000 clones, approximately 85% of which are singletons. This specimen consisted of blood, obtained from a patient whose treatment included radiotherapy and nephrectomy. These receptors came from a man aged 50 or older with renal cell carcinoma.

The chain has TRBV6-5 and TRBJ2-7, with D possibly called TRBD1 or TRBD2 (5 bases each). The germline V gene encodes CDR1 MNHEY and CDR2 SVGAGI. Trimming pared 5 bases from V and 9 bases from J, leaving 20 bases between. The CDR3 is 14 residues long. CDR3: CASSTLGEPGRQYF. The CDR3 nucleotides read TGTGCCAGCAGTACCCTGGGGGAACCAGGGAGGCAGTACTTC.

The chain uses TRBV4-2 and TRBJ2-2; a weak D match, TRBD2 (6 bases). This CDR3 comprises 14 residues. Between the trimmed V and J ends, which lost 1 base and 6 bases, there was a span of 9 bases. Per germline, CDR1 LGHNA and CDR2 YNFKEQ. CDR3 bases: TGTGCCAGCAGCCAAGCCGCGGGGTCCGGGGAGCTGTTTTTT. Protein product: CASSQAAGSGELFF.

The rearrangement joins TRBV11-1 to TRBJ1-1, with a possible D match to TRBD1 (5 bases). The CDR3 covers 15 residues. CDR1 and CDR2 (germline): SGHAT, FQDESV (reference sequence). Trimming stripped 1 base from V and 5 bases from J, with 14 bases between. For the CDR3, the DNA is TGTGCCAGCAGCTTAGTTACAGGCTTGGGGACTGAAGCTTTCTTT. Amino acids: CASSLVTGLGTEAFF.

Points on this clone: An end of the junction does not agree with germline; a read error may underlie this. The V gene is TRBV7-7, the J gene TRBJ2-5; D gene uncertain. Germline CDR1 reads SSHAT; CDR2 reads FNYEAQ (reference sequence). The length of the CDR3 is 13 residues. CDR3 sequence reads: CASSRDWGETQYF. DNA of the CDR3: TGTGCTAGCAGCCGCGACTGGGGAGAGACCCAGTACTTC.

CDR3 residues: CASSQDGSLNTEAFF. The CDR3 nucleotides read TGCGCCAGCAGCCAAGACGGGTCATTGAACACTGAAGCTTTCTTT. This chain joins TRBV4-1 and TRBJ1-1; D is undetermined. The germline CDR1 and CDR2 sequences are MGHRA and YSYEKL. The CDR3 is 15 amino acids. V was clipped by 0 bases and J by 0 bases, with 8 bases between them.

V gene TRBV4-1 combines with J gene TRBJ1-5; no clear D gene. Germline CDR1 and CDR2: MGHRA and YSYEKL. V was clipped by 4 bases and J by 4 bases, with 11 bases between them. The CDR3 totals 14 residues. This chain's CDR3 is CASSLTRSNQPQHF. The CDR3 region has the DNA TGCGCCAGCAGCCTAACGCGCTCTAATCAGCCCCAGCATTTT.

The rearrangement links TRBV28 to TRBJ1-2; D not certain. CDR1 MDHEN and CDR2 SYDVKM come from the germline V gene. The CDR3 covers 12 residues. Trimming shortened V by 11 bases and J by 4 bases, and 14 bases separated the two germline ends. DNA for the CDR3: TGTGCCTCGGGGAGACTGAGCTATGGCTACACCTTC. Amino acid sequence: CASGRLSYGYTF.

This clone showed up just once. The rearrangement uses TRBV7-9 and TRBJ2-7; tentative D call: TRBD1 (6 bases). The ends were cut back, 5 bases at V and 4 bases at J, with 12 bases in the middle. Germline V gives CDR1 SEHNR, CDR2 FQNEAQ (reference sequence). The CDR3 is 13 residues long. The chain's CDR3 is CASSTPGTYEQYF. The CDR3, as DNA: TGTGCCAGCAGCACCCCGGGGACATACGAGCAGTACTTC.

V and J are TRBV18 and TRBJ2-1; a weak D match, TRBD1 (6 bases). Germline V gives CDR1 KGHSH, CDR2 LQKENI. There are 15 residues in the CDR3. V dropped 6 bases and J dropped 8 bases, with 20 bases sitting between them. The CDR3 reads CASSLDSSFRDEQFF. CDR3 nucleotides: TGTGCCAGCTCCCTGGACAGTTCTTTCCGCGATGAGCAGTTCTTC. Supplemented by reference TRBV18 and TRBJ2-1, the full variable domain reads NAGVMQNPRHLVRRRGQEARLRCSPMKGHSHVYWYRQLPEEGLKFMVYLQKENIIDESGMPKERFSAEFPKEGPSILRIQQVVRGDSAAYFCASSLDSSFRDEQFFGPGTRLTVL.

This clone is a singleton in its sample. The chain uses TRBV5-1 and TRBJ2-7; 16 bases align to TRBD2. The CDR3 has 18 amino acids. The germline V gene encodes CDR1 SGHRS and CDR2 YFSETQ. The V and J ends lost 3 bases and 4 bases, in that order; junction bases with no gene match: 10. CDR3 protein: CASSWGLAGGPKGYEQYF. The DNA for the CDR3 is TGCGCCAGCAGCTGGGGACTAGCGGGAGGGCCGAAAGGTTACGAGCAGTACTTC.

About this clone itself: Other DNA sequences in the sample encode the same CDR3. The gene calls are TRBV11-3 and TRBJ2-5, with D perhaps given as TRBD1 or TRBD2 (6 bases each). V lost 6 bases, J lost 0 bases, and 11 bases lay in between. Germline CDR1 SGHNT, CDR2 YENEEA. The CDR3 is made up of 14 amino acids. The CDR3 region has the DNA TGTGCCAGCAGTTCGGGGGCCCACCAAGAGACCCAGTACTTC. This encodes CASSSGAHQETQYF. Supplemented by reference TRBV11-3 and TRBJ2-5, the full variable domain reads EAGVVQSPRYKIIEKKQPVAFWCNPISGHNTLYWYLQNLGQGPELLIRYENEEAVDDSQLPKDRFSAERLKGVDSTLKIQPAELGDSAVYLCASSSGAHQETQYFGPGTRLLVL.

There are a few counts of this clone. For the CDR3, the DNA is TGTGCCAGCAGTGAATATCGGTTAGGACAGGATCTCAATCAGCCCCAGCATTTT. Residues: CASSEYRLGQDLNQPQHF. This sequence joins TRBV2 and TRBJ1-5; 7 nucleotides match TRBD1. This CDR3 comprises 18 residues. Per germline, CDR1 SNHLY and CDR2 FYNNEI. V dropped 2 bases and J dropped 3; count of bases not matched to a gene: 13. The full variable domain, with the rest looked up from reference TRBV2 and TRBJ1-5, is EPEVTQTPSHQVTQMGQEVILRCVPISNHLYFYWYRQILGQKVEFLVSFYNNEISEKSEIFDDQFSVERPDGSNFTLKIRSTKLEDSAMYFCASSEYRLGQDLNQPQHFGDGTRLSIL.

This clone was recorded once. The chain employs TRBV9 and TRBJ2-3; D call uncertain. Germline assignment: CDR1 SGDLS and CDR2 YYNGEE. V lost 1 base, J lost 9 bases, and 9 bases lay in between. There are 12 residues in the CDR3. The CDR3 here is CASSVSGGTQYF. The CDR3 nucleotides read TGTGCCAGCAGCGTATCGGGTGGGACGCAGTATTTT.

The chain is built from TRBV27 and TRBJ2-7; 13 bases line up with TRBD2. Trimming cost V 4 bases and J 0 bases; bases outside gene matches: 6. This CDR3 contains 17 residues. CDR1 and CDR2 (germline): MNHEY, SMNVEV (reference sequence). This CDR3 reads CASSSGTSGTYSYEQYF. The DNA for the CDR3 is TGTGCCAGCAGTTCTGGGACTAGCGGGACCTACTCCTACGAGCAGTACTTC.

The rearrangement links TRBV10-3 to TRBJ2-3, with 9 bases fitting TRBD1. The junction had 10 bases not matched to a gene; V was cut back by 0 bases and J by 9 bases. Per the germline V gene, CDR1 is ENHRY and CDR2 is SYGVKD. The CDR3 has 16 residues. DNA for the CDR3: TGTGCCATCAGTGAGTCGTCACCGGGACAGGGAAGAACGCAGTATTTT. This translates into CAISESSPGQGRTQYF.

This clone was found once. The CDR3 spells CASSERTGDNEQFF. The CDR3 bases are TGCGCCAGCAGCGAACGGACAGGGGACAATGAGCAGTTCTTC. The chain employs TRBV5-1 and TRBJ2-1; 9 bases are a match to TRBD1. This CDR3 spans 14 amino acids. After removal of 4 bases from V and 5 bases from J, the junction contained 4 bases not matched to a gene. In germline, CDR1 is SGHRS, CDR2 YFSETQ.

V usage is TRBV6-6 and J usage is TRBJ1-2; D is undetermined. The CDR3 extends over 15 amino acids. Germline V gene sequence: CDR1 MNHNY, CDR2 SVGAGI (reference sequence). V lost 4 bases to trimming and J lost 0 bases, with 12 bases between them. In DNA, the CDR3 is TGTGCCAGCAGTTCACCGACGAGGGCTAACTATGGCTACACCTTC. It yields the protein CASSSPTRANYGYTF.

In its sample, this clone is medium-sized. The chain is built from TRBV4-2 and TRBJ2-3; 11 nucleotides agree with TRBD2. This CDR3 comprises 18 residues. Germline CDR1 LGHNA, CDR2 YNFKEQ. The trim removed 1 base at V and 3 bases at J, leaving 9 bases unmatched. This CDR3 is CASSQGLAGGPSTDTQYF. The CDR3 DNA reads TGTGCCAGCAGCCAAGGATTAGCGGGGGGGCCGTCGACAGATACGCAGTATTTT.

This clone was seen more than once but under ten times. This chain links TRBV2 with TRBJ1-1; 10 bases are shared with TRBD1. Germline V gene lookup returns CDR1 SNHLY and CDR2 FYNNEI. The CDR3 has 13 amino acids. The J segment lost 4 bases and the V segment lost 10 bases, leaving 6 bases of the junction unmatched. CDR3 nucleotides: TGTGCCACCCGGGACAGGGGTCCCACTGAAGCTTTCTTT. As protein: CATRDRGPTEAFF.

The chain joins TRBV6-1 to TRBJ1-3, with D tentatively TRBD1 (5 bases). The CDR3 extends over 15 amino acids. Trimming removed 1 base from V and 3 bases from J, with 10 bases in between. The V gene's germline CDR1 is MNHNS and CDR2 SASEGT. CDR3 loop: CASSEVDTDGNTIYF. The CDR3, as DNA: TGTGCCAGCAGTGAAGTGGACACGGATGGAAACACCATATATTTT.

This rearrangement joins TRBV15 to TRBJ2-1, with 8 positions matching TRBD2. The V segment lost 8 bases and the J segment 2 bases; nucleotides outside the gene matches: 5. Germline V gives CDR1 LNHNV, CDR2 YYDKDF (reference sequence). This CDR3 is 14 amino acids long. In DNA, the CDR3 is TGTGCCACCGCGACTAGCGTAACCTACAATGAGCAGTTCTTC. It yields the protein CATATSVTYNEQFF.

The chain links TRBV30 to TRBJ1-5; TRBD1 matches 7 bases. V shed 1 base and J 7 bases; nucleotides not matched to a gene: 10. There are 15 residues in the CDR3. CDR1 and CDR2 (germline): GTSNPN, SVGIG (reference sequence). The CDR3 nucleotides read TGTGCCTGGAGTGAACAGGGGTTTATCCGGCAGCCCCAGCATTTT. Protein product: CAWSEQGFIRQPQHF.

V and J are TRBV28 and TRBJ1-3, with 8 positions matching TRBD1. The CDR3 has 14 amino acids. V dropped 6 bases and J dropped 8; count of bases not matched to a gene: 9. Germline assignment: CDR1 MDHEN and CDR2 SYDVKM. The CDR3 here is CASSPRGPYDTIYF. Written as DNA, the CDR3 is TGTGCCAGCAGCCCCAGGGGGCCCTACGACACCATATATTTT.

The rearrangement joins TRBV5-1 to TRBJ2-1; TRBD2 agrees at 8 bases. J lost 8 bases, V lost 0 bases, and 10 bases had no gene match. This CDR3 has 16 amino acids. Looked up from germline, CDR1 is SGHRS and CDR2 is YFSETQ. The CDR3 spells CASSLGVSGSFDEQFF. In DNA, the CDR3 is TGCGCCAGCAGCTTGGGGGTCAGCGGGAGTTTTGATGAGCAGTTCTTC.

The chain uses TRBV11-2 and TRBJ2-7, with 10 bases matching TRBD2. The CDR3 covers 18 residues. Germline CDR1 SGHAT, CDR2 FQNNGV. Trimming cost V 5 bases and J 5 bases; bases outside gene matches: 18. The CDR3 DNA follows: TGTGCCAGCAGCCATAGGGGGATTAGCGGGAGGAATGACGACGAGCAGTACTTC. Amino acids: CASSHRGISGRNDDEQYF.

This clone is a singleton in its sample. The chain uses TRBV5-4 and TRBJ1-1; D remains ambiguous. This CDR3 is 15 amino acids long. Trimming took 0 bases from V and 2 from J, leaving 11 bases between them. Germline assignment: CDR1 SGHNT and CDR2 YYREEE (reference sequence). For the CDR3, the DNA is TGTGCCAGCAGCTTGGTCGGAGAACTCAACACTGAAGCTTTCTTT. This encodes CASSLVGELNTEAFF.

The J gene is TRBJ1-4, the V gene TRBV5-4; D is unclear. Germline-derived CDR1 and CDR2 are SGHNT and YYREEE (reference sequence). V was pared by 4 bases and J by 8 bases, with 9 bases between. The CDR3 spans 12 residues. The CDR3 reads CASSLPEEKLFF. Written as DNA, the CDR3 is TGTGCCAGCAGCCTCCCGGAAGAAAAACTGTTTTTT. Filled out from reference TRBV5-4 and TRBJ1-4, the complete variable domain reads ETGVTQSPTHLIKTRGQQVTLRCSSQSGHNTVSWYQQALGQGPQFIFQYYREEENGRGNFPPRFSGLQFPNYSSELNVNALELDDSALYLCASSLPEEKLFFGSGTQLSVL.

V is TRBV19 and J is TRBJ2-3; no definite D call. Trimming removed 3 bases at V and 6 bases at J, with 4 bases between. Germline V gives CDR1 LNHDA, CDR2 SQIVND (reference sequence). CDR3 length: 11 amino acids. The CDR3 is CASSMVDTQYF. The CDR3 DNA reads as TGTGCCAGTAGTATGGTCGATACGCAGTATTTT.